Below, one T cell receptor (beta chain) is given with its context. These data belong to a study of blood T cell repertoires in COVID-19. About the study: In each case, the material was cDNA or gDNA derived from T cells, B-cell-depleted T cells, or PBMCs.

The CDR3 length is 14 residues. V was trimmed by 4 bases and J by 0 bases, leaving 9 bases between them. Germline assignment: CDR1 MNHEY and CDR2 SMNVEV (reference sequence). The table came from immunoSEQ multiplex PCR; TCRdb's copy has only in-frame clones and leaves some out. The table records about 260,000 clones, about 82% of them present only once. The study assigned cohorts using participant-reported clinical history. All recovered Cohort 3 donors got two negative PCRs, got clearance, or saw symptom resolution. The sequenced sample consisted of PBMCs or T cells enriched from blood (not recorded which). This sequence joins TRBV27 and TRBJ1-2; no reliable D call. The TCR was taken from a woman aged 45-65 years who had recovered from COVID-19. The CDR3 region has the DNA TGTGCCAGCAGTTCGTGGAGAGCTAACTATGGCTACACCTTC. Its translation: CASSSWRANYGYTF.